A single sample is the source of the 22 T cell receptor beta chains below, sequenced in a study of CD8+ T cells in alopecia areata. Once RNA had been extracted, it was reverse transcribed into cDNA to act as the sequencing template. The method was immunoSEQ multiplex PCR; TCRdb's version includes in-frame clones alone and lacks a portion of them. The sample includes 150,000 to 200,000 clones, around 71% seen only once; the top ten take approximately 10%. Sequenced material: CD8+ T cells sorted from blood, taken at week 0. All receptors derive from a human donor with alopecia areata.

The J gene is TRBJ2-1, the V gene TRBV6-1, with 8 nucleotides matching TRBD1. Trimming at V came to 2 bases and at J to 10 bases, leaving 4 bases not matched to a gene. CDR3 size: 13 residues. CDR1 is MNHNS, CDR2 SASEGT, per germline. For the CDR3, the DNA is TGTGCCAGCAGTGAATGGACAGGGCGAGAGCAGTTCTTC. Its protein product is CASSEWTGREQFF.

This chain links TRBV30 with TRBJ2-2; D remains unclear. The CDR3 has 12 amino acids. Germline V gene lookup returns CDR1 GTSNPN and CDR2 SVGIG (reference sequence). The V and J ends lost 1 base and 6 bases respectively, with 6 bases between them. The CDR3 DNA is TGTGCCTGGAGTGGAATGTCCGGGGAGCTGTTTTTT. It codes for CAWSGMSGELFF.

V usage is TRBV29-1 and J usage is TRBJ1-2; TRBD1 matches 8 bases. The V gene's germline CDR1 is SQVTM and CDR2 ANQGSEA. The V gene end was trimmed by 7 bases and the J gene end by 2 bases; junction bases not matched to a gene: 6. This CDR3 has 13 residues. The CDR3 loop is CSAMGQANYGYTF. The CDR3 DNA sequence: TGCAGCGCAATGGGACAGGCCAACTATGGCTACACCTTC.

This chain's CDR3 is CASSEWTGSNQPQHF. CDR3 DNA: TGTGCCAGCAGTGAATGGACAGGATCTAATCAGCCCCAGCATTTT. The chain employs TRBV2 and TRBJ1-5, with 7 positions matching TRBD1. V was pared by 2 bases and J by 4 bases, with 5 bases of the junction left unmatched. In germline, CDR1 is SNHLY, CDR2 FYNNEI. There are 15 residues in the CDR3.

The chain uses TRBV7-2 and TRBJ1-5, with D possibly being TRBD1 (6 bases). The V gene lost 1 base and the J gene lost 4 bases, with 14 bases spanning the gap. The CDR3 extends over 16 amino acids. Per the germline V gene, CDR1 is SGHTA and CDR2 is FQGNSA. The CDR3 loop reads CASSLVLAGVNQPQHF. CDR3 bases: TGTGCCAGCAGCTTAGTGTTGGCAGGGGTGAATCAGCCCCAGCATTTT. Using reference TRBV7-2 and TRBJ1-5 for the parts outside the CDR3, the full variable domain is GAGVSQSPSNKVTEKGKDVELRCDPISGHTALYWYRQSLGQGLEFLIYFQGNSAPDKSGLPSDRFSAERTGGSVSTLTIQRTQQEDSAVYLCASSLVLAGVNQPQHFGDGTRLSIL.

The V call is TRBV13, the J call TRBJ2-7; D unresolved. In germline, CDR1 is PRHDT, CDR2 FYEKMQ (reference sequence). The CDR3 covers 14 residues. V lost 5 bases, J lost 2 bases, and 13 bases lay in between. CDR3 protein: CASSQTRDTYEQYF. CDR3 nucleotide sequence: TGTGCCAGCAGCCAGACTCGTGACACCTACGAGCAGTACTTC.

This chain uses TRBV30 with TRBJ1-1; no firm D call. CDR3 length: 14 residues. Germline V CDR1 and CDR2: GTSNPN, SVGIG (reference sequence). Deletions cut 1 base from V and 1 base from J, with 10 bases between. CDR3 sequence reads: CAWSEPRRNTEAFF. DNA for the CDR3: TGTGCCTGGAGTGAGCCCAGGAGGAACACTGAAGCTTTCTTT.

The DNA for the CDR3 is TGCAGCGTTGCTGGGGGTGGTATGAACACTGAAGCTTTCTTT. Its protein is CSVAGGGMNTEAFF. V usage is TRBV29-1 and J usage is TRBJ1-1; maybe TRBD1 (5 bases). V shed 4 bases and J shed 0 bases, with 12 bases lying between them. From germline, CDR1 is SQVTM and CDR2 ANQGSEA. This CDR3 spans 14 amino acids.

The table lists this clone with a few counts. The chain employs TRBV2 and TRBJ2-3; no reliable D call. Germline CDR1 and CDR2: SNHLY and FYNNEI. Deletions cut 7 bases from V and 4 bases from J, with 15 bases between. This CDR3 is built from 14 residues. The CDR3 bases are TGTGCCAGCACAAACCCTTCAGGTCCAGATACGCAGTATTTT. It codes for CASTNPSGPDTQYF.

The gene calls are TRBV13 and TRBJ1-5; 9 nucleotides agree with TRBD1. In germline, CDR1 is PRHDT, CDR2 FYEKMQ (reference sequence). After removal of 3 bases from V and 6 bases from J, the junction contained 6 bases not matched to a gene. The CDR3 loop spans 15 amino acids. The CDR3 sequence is CASSFGQGTGQPQHF. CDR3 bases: TGTGCCAGCAGCTTCGGACAGGGGACGGGTCAGCCCCAGCATTTT.

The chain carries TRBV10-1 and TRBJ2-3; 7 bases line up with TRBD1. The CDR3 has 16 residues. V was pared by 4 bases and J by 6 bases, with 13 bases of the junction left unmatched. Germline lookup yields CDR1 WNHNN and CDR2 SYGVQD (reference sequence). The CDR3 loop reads CASSAEGTDYGDTQYF. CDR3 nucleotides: TGCGCCAGCAGTGCTGAAGGGACAGACTACGGGGATACGCAGTATTTT.

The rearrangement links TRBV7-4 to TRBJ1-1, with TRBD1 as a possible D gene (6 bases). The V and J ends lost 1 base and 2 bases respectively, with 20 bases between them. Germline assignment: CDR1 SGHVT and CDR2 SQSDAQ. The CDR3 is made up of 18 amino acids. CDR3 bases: TGTGCCAGCAGCTTAGAAAGGCCACCCAGGGGCCGAAACACTGAAGCTTTCTTT. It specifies CASSLERPPRGRNTEAFF.

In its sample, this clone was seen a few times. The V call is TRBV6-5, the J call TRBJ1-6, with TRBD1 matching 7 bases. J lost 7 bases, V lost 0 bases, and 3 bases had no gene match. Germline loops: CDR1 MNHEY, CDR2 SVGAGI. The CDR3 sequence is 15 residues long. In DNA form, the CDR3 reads TGTGCCAGCAGTTACTCGACCAGGGGGAATTCACCCCTCCACTTT. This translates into CASSYSTRGNSPLHF.

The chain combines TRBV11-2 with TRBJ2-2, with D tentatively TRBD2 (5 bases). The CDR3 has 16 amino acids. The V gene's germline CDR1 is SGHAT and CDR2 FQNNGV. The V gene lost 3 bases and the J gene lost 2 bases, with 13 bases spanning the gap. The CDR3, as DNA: TGTGCCAGCAGCTTTCAGCTAGACTATAACACCGGGGAGCTGTTTTTT. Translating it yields CASSFQLDYNTGELFF.

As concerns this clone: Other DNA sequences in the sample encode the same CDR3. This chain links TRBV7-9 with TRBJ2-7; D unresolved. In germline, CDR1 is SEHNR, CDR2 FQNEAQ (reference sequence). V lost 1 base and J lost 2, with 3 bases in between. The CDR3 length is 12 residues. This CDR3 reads CASSLGTYEQYF. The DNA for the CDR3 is TGTGCCAGCAGCTTAGGGACCTACGAGCAGTACTTC.

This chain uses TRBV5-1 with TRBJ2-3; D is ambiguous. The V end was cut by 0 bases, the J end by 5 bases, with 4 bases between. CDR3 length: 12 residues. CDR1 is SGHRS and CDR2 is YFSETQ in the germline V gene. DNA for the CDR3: TGCGCCAGCAGCTTGGATCAAGATACGCAGTATTTT. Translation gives CASSLDQDTQYF.

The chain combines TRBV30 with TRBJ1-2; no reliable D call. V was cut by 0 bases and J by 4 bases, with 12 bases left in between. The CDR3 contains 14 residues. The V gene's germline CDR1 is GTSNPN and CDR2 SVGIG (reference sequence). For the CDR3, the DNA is TGTGCCTGGAGTGTATATTCACCACTCTATGGCTACACCTTC. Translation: CAWSVYSPLYGYTF.

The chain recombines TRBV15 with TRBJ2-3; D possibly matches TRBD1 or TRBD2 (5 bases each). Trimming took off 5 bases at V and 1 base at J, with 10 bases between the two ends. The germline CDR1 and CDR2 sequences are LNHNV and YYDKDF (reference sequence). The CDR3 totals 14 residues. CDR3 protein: CATSRLGGTDTQYF. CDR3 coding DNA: TGTGCCACCAGCCGCCTGGGGGGCACAGATACGCAGTATTTT.

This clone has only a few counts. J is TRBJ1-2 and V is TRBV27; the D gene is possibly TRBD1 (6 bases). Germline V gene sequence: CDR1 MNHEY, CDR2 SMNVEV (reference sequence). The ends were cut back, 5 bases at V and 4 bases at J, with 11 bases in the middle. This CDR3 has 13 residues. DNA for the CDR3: TGTGCCAGCAGTGGGGGCTGGTCCTATGGCTACACCTTC. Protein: CASSGGWSYGYTF.

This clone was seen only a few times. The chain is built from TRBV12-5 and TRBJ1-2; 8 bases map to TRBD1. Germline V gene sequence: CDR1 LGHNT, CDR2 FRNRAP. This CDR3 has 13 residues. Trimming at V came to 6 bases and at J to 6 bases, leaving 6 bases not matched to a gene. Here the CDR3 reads CASGQDRDDGYTF. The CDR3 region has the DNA TGTGCTAGTGGCCAGGACAGGGACGATGGCTACACCTTC.

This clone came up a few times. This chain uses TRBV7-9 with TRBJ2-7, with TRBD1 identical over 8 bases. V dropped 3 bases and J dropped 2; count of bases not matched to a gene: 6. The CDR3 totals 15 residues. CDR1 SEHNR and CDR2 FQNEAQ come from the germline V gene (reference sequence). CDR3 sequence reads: CASSFQDREAYEQYF. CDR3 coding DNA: TGTGCCAGCAGCTTCCAGGACAGGGAAGCCTACGAGCAGTACTTC.

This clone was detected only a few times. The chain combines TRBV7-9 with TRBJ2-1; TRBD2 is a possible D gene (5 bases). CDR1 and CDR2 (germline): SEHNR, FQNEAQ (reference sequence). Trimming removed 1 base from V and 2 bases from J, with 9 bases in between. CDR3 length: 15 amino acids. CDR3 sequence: CASSLGGLPYNEQFF. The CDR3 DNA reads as TGTGCCAGCAGCTTAGGCGGGCTCCCCTACAATGAGCAGTTCTTC.